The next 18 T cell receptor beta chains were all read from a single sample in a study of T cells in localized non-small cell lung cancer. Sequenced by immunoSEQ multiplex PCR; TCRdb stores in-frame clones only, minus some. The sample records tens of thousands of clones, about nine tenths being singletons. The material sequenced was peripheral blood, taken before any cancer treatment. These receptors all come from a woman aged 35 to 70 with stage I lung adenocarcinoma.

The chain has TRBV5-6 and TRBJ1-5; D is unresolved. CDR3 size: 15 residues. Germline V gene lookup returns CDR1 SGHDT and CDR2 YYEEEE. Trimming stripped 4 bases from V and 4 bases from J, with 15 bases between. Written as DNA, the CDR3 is TGTGCCAGCAGCCTAAGGTACTCCGGGAATCAGCCCCAGCATTTT. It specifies CASSLRYSGNQPQHF. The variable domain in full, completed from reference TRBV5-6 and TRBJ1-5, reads DAGVTQSPTHLIKTRGQQVTLRCSPKSGHDTVSWYQQALGQGPQFIFQYYEEEERQRGNFPDRFSGHQFPNYSSELNVNALLLGDSALYLCASSLRYSGNQPQHFGDGTRLSIL.

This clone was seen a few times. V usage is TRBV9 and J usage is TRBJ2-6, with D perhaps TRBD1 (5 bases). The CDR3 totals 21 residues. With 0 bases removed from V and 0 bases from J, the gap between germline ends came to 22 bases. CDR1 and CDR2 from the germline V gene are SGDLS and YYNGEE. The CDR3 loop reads CASSVDYRRGPDRSGANVLTF. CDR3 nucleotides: TGTGCCAGCAGCGTAGATTATCGTAGGGGCCCCGATCGCTCTGGGGCCAACGTCCTGACTTTC. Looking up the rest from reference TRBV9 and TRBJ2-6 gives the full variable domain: DSGVTQTPKHLITATGQRVTLRCSPRSGDLSVYWYQQSLDQGLQFLIQYYNGEERAKGNILERFSAQQFPDLHSELNLSSLELGDSALYFCASSVDYRRGPDRSGANVLTFGAGSRLTVL.

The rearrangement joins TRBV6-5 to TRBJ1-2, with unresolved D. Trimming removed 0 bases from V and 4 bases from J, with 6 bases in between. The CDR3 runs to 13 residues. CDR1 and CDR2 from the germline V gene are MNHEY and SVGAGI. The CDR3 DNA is TGTGCCAGCAGTTACTCATCATTCTATGGCTACACCTTC. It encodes CASSYSSFYGYTF.

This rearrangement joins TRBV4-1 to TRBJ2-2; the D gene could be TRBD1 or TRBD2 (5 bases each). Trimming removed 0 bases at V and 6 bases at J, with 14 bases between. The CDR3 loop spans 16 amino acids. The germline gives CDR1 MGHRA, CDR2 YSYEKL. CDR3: CASSQDKGPSSGELFF. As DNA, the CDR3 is TGCGCCAGCAGCCAAGATAAGGGACCGTCCTCCGGGGAGCTGTTTTTT.

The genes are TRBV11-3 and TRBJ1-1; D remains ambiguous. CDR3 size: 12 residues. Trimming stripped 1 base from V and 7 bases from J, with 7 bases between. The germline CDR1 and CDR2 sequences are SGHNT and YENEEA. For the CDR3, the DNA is TGTGCCAGCAGCTTAGGGGGAGTTGAAGCTTTCTTT. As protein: CASSLGGVEAFF. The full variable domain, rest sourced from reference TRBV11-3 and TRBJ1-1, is EAGVVQSPRYKIIEKKQPVAFWCNPISGHNTLYWYLQNLGQGPELLIRYENEEAVDDSQLPKDRFSAERLKGVDSTLKIQPAELGDSAVYLCASSLGGVEAFFGQGTRLTVV.

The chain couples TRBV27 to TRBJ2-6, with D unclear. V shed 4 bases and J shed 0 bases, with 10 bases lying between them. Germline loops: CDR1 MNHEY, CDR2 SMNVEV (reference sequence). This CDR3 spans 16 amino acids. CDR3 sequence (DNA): TGTGCCAGCAGTTATCTACACCCCTCTGGGGCCAACGTCCTGACTTTC. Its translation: CASSYLHPSGANVLTF.

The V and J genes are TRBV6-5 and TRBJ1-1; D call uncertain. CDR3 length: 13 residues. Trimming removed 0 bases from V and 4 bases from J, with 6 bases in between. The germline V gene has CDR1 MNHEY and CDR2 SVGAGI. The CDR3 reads CASSYSAGTEAFF. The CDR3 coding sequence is TGTGCCAGCAGTTACTCGGCGGGCACTGAAGCTTTCTTT.

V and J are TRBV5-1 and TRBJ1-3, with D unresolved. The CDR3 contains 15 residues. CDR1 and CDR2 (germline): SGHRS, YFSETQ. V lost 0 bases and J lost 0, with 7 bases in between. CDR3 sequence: CASSLEFNSGNTIYF. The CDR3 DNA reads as TGCGCCAGCAGCTTGGAGTTCAACTCTGGAAACACCATATATTTT.

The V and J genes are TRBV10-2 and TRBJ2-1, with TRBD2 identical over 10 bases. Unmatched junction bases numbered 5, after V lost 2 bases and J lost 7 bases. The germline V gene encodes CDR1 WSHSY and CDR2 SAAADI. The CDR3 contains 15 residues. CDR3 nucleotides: TGCGCCAGCAGTGAGGAGATTAGCGGGGGGAATGAGCAGTTCTTC. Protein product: CASSEEISGGNEQFF.

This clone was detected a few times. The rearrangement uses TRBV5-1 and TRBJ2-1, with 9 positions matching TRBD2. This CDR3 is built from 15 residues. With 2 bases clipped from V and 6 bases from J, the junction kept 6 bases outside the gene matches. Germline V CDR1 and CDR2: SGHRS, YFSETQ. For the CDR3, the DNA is TGCGCCAGCAGCTTTGGTAGCGGGGGAACCAATGAGCAGTTCTTC. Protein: CASSFGSGGTNEQFF.

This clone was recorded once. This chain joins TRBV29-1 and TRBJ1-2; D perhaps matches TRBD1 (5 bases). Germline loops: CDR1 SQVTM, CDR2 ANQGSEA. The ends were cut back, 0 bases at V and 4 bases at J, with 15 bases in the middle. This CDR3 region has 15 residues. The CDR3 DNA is TGCAGCGTTGAAGACCCGGGACGGACTTTCTATGGCTACACCTTC. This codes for CSVEDPGRTFYGYTF.

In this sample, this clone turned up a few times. CDR3 sequence: CASSLYPGGTNQPQHF. As DNA, the CDR3 is TGTGCCAGCAGTTTATATCCCGGGGGCACCAATCAGCCCCAGCATTTT. The gene calls are TRBV28 and TRBJ1-5, with TRBD1 as a possible D gene (6 bases). Looked up from germline, CDR1 is MDHEN and CDR2 is SYDVKM. The ends were cut back, 1 base at V and 3 bases at J, with 13 bases in the middle. This CDR3 is 16 amino acids long.

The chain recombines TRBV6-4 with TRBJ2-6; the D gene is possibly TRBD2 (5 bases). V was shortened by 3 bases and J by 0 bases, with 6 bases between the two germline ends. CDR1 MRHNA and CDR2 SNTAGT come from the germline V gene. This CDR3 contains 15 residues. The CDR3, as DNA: TGTGCCAGCAGTGATACTAGCTCTGGGGCCAACGTCCTGACTTTC. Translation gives CASSDTSSGANVLTF.

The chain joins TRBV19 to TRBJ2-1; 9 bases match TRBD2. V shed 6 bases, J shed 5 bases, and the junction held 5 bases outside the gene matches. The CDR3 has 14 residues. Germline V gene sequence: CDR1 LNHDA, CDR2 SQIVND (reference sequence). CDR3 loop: CASSWRGGNNEQFF. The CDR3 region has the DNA TGTGCCAGTAGCTGGCGGGGGGGCAACAATGAGCAGTTCTTC.

CDR3 residues: CASRRQGNESPLHF. The CDR3 DNA follows: TGCGCCAGCAGAAGACAGGGTAACGAATCACCCCTCCACTTT. The V gene is TRBV10-1, the J gene TRBJ1-6, with TRBD1 matching over 7 bases. J lost 10 bases, V lost 6 bases, and 9 bases had no gene match. Germline V CDR1 and CDR2: WNHNN, SYGVQD (reference sequence). The length of the CDR3 is 14 residues.

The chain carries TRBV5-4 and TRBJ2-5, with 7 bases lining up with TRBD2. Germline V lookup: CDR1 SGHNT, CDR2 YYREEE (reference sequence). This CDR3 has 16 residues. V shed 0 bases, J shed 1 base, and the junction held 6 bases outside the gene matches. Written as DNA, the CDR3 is TGTGCCAGCAGCTTGGGAGGGACTATACCCCAAGAGACCCAGTACTTC. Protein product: CASSLGGTIPQETQYF.

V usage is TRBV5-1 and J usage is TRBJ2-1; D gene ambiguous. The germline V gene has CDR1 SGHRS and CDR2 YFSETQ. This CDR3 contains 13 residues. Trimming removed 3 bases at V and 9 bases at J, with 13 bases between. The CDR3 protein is CASSSVDDVEQFF. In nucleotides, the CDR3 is TGCGCCAGCAGCTCCGTGGACGACGTTGAGCAGTTCTTC.

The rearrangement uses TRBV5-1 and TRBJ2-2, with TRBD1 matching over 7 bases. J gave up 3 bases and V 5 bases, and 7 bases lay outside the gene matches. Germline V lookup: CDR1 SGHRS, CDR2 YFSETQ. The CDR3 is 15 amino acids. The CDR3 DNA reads TGCGCCAGCAGTTCACAAACAGGGGACACCGGGGAGCTGTTTTTT. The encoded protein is CASSSQTGDTGELFF.